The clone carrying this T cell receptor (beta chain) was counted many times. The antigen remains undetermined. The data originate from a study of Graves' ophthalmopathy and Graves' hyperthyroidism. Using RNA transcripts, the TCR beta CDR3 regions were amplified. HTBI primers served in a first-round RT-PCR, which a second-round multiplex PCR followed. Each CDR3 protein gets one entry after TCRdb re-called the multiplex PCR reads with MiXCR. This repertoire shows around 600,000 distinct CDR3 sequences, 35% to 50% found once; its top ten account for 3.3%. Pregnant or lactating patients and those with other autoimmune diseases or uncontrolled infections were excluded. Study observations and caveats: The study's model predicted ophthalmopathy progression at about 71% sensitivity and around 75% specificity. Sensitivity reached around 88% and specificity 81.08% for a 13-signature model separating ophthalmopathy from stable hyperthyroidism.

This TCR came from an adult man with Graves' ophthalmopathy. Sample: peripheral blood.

CDR3 nucleotide sequence: TGTGCCAGTAACGCATATAGCAATCAGCCCCAGCATTTT. Translation: CASNAYSNQPQHF. The chain couples TRBV19 to TRBJ1-5; D not resolved. The CDR3 runs to 13 residues. The V end was cut by 7 bases, the J end by 0 bases, with 7 bases between. Germline CDR1 is LNHDA and CDR2 is SQIVND (reference sequence). The full variable domain, in which reference TRBV19 and TRBJ1-5 provide the parts outside the CDR3, is DGGITQSPKYLFRKEGQNVTLSCEQNLNHDAMYWYRQDPGQGLRLIYYSQIVNDFQKGDIAEGYSVSREKKESFPLTVTSAQKNPTAFYLCASNAYSNQPQHFGDGTRLSIL.